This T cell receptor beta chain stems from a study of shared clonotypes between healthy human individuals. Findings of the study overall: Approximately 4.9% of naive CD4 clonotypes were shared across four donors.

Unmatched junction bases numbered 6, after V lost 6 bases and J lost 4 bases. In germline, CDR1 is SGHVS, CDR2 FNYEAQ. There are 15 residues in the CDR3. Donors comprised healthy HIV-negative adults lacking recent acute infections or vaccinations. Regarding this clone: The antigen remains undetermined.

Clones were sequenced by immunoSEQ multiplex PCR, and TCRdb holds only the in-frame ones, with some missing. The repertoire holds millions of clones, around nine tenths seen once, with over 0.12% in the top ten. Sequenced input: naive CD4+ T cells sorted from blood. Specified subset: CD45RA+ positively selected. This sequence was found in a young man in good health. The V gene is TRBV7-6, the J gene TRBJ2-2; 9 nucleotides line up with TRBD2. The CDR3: CASRPAGGSTGELFF. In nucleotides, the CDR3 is TGTGCCAGCAGACCCGCGGGGGGGAGCACCGGGGAGCTGTTTTTT.